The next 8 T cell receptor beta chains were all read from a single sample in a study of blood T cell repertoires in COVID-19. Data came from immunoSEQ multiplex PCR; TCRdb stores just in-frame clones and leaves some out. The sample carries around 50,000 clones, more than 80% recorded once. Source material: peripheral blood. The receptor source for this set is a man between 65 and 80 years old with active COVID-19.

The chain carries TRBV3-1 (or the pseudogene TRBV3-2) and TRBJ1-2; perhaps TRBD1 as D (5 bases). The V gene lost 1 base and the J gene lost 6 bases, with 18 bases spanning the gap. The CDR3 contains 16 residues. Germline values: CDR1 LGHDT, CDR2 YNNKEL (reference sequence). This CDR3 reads CASSQVSDTRTNGYTF. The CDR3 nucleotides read TGTGCCAGCAGCCAAGTCTCGGACACCCGGACTAATGGCTACACCTTC.

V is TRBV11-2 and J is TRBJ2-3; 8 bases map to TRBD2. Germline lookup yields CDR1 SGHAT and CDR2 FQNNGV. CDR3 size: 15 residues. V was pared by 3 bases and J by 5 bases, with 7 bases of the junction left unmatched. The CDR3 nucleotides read TGTGCCAGCAGCTTGTCCGGGGGGGAGGTAGATACGCAGTATTTT. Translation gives CASSLSGGEVDTQYF.

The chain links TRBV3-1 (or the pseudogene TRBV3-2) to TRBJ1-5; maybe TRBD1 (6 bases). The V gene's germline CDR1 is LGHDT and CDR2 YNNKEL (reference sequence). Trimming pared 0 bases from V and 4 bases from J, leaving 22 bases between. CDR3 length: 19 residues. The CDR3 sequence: CASSQDPSRGRGQNQPQHF. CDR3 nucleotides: TGTGCCAGCAGCCAAGACCCCTCCCGAGGAAGGGGACAAAATCAGCCCCAGCATTTT.

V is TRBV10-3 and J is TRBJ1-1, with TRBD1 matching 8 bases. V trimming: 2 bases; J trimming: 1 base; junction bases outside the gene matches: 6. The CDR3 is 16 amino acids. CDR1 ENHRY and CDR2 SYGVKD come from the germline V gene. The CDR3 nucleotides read TGTGCCATCAGTGAGACCGCCGGGACAGGGAACACTGAAGCTTTCTTT. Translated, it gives CAISETAGTGNTEAFF.

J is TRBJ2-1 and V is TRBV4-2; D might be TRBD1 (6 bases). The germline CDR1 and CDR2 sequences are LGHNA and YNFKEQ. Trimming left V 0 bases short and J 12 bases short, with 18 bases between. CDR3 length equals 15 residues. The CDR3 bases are TGTGCCAGCAGCCAAGAGGATACAGGGACCTCAGGGCAGTTCTTC. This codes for CASSQEDTGTSGQFF.

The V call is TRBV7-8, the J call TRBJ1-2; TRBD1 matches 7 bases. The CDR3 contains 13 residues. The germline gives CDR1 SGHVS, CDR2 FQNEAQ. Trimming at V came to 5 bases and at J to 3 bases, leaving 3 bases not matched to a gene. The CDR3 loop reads CASSTTGDYGYTF. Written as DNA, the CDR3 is TGTGCCAGCAGCACTACAGGGGACTATGGCTACACCTTC.

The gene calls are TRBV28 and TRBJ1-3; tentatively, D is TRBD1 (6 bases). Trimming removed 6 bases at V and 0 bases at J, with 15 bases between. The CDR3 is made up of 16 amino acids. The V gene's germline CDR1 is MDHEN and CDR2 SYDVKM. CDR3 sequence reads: CASSGGDTNSGNTIYF. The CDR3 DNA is TGTGCCAGCAGCGGGGGGGACACTAACTCTGGAAACACCATATATTTT.

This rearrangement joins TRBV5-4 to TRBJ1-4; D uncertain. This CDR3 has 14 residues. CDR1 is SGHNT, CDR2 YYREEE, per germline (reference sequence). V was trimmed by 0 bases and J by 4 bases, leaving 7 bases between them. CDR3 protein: CASSLGGVNEKLFF. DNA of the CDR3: TGTGCCAGCAGCTTGGGAGGAGTTAATGAAAAACTGTTTTTT.